Reported below is one TCR beta chain. Germline V gives CDR1 SNHLY, CDR2 FYNNEI. J was trimmed by 8 bases and V by 6 bases; bases with no gene match: 4. The CDR3 consists of 13 residues. This record belongs to a study of blood T cell repertoires in COVID-19. The protocol was immunoSEQ multiplex PCR, while the TCRdb copy is restricted to in-frame clones and leaves out a portion. The table shows some 300,000 clones, with roughly 87% occurring only once. The material sequenced was peripheral blood. The clonotype originates from a man aged 18 to 35 with active or convalescent COVID-19. The rearrangement uses TRBV2 and TRBJ1-4; TRBD1 aligns across 9 bases. CDR3 amino acids: CASSWTGDEKLFF. CDR3 sequence (DNA): TGTGCCAGCAGCTGGACAGGGGACGAAAAACTGTTTTTT.